A selection of T cell receptor beta chains follows, all from one sample in a study of response to subunit inactivated influenza vaccine. Using its own MiXCR run on the RT-PCR reads, TCRdb lists one record per CDR3 protein. The top ten clones hold 1.5% to 2% of a sample with roughly 520,000 distinct CDR3 sequences, 25% of them seen once. The specimen was CD4+ T cells sorted from PBMCs, collected 4 to 6 days after vaccination. These receptors were obtained from a man in his fifties who received an inactivated influenza vaccine. CDR3s include the opening cysteine and the closing phenylalanine or tryptophan. The D gene is left open where the match is weak. Clone size is not always given. Where it is, it says once, few, many or a class for expanded clones.

J | size | D | V | DNA | CDR3
TRBJ2-3 | few | NA | TRBV30 | TGTGCCTGGACCGGCGGCACAGATACGCAGTATTTT | CAWTGGTDTQYF
TRBJ2-3 | few | TRBD2 | TRBV27 | TGTGCCAGCAGTTCCCCCGAGCGGGGGGGTACGCAGTATTTT | CASSSPERGGTQYF
TRBJ2-7 | NA | NA | TRBV7-2 | TGTGCCAGCAGCTTAGAAAGGGGGAGCGCCTACGAGCAGTACTTC | CASSLERGSAYEQYF
TRBJ2-5 | many | NA | TRBV20-1 | TGCAGTGCTCCCCCGCCGGGAGAGACCCAGTACTTC | CSAPPPGETQYF
TRBJ2-1 | few | TRBD1 | TRBV12-3/TRBV12-4 | TGTGCCAGCAGTCGACAGGGCGATTACAATGAGCAGTTCTTC | CASSRQGDYNEQFF
TRBJ2-1 | NA | NA | TRBV20-1 | TGCAGTGCTTACATGAATGAGCAGTTCTTC | CSAYMNEQFF
TRBJ1-1 | few | NA | TRBV2 | TGTGCCAGCAAGCCCCATCTGAGTAACACTGAAGCTTTCTTT | CASKPHLSNTEAFF
TRBJ2-7 | NA | NA | TRBV27 | TGTGCCAGCAGTCCCTATATCCCCAGGACGAGCTCCTACGAGCAGTACTTC | CASSPYIPRTSSYEQYF
TRBJ1-2 | NA | TRBD1 | TRBV24-1 | TGTGCCACCAGTGATGATGACAGGGGGCTACTATCCGGTGGCTACACCTTC | CATSDDDRGLLSGGYTF
TRBJ2-7 | few | NA | TRBV28 | TGTGCCAGCAGTTTAGGTTCGGCAGGACAACCCCCACAGCAGTACTTC | CASSLGSAGQPPQQYF
TRBJ2-7 | NA | NA | TRBV5-1 | TGCGCCAGCAGCTTGACAGGAGGGGATGGGGGCTACGAGCAGTACTTC | CASSLTGGDGGYEQYF
TRBJ2-7 | NA | NA | TRBV5-1 | TGCGCCAGCAGCTTGGCTTGGCAGGTGGGGCACGAGCAGTACTTC | CASSLAWQVGHEQYF
TRBJ2-2 | NA | NA | TRBV4-3 | TGCGCCAGCAGCCAAGTGATCGGGTTGGGGGAGCTGTTTTTT | CASSQVIGLGELFF
TRBJ2-5 | few | TRBD1 | TRBV20-1 | TGCAGTGCTTTGAAACAGGGGGAGACCCAGTACTTC | CSALKQGETQYF
TRBJ1-2 | NA | NA | TRBV7-2 | TGTGCCAGCAGCAACCGGATTGTACTATGGGGCTACACCTTC | CASSNRIVLWGYTF
TRBJ2-1 | NA | TRBD2 | TRBV4-3 | TGCGCCAGCAGCCGCCTACTAGCGGGGGAGGGTGAGCAGTTCTTC | CASSRLLAGEGEQFF
TRBJ2-1 | NA | TRBD2 | TRBV5-1 | TGCGCCAGCAGTCTCGGCGGGACTAGCGGGAACCCCCGCCCGTTCTTC | CASSLGGTSGNPRPFF
TRBJ1-2 | few | NA | TRBV12-3/TRBV12-4 | TGTGCCAGCAGTTTAGGACCGGAGGTCTATGGCTACACCTTC | CASSLGPEVYGYTF
TRBJ2-7 | few | NA | TRBV12-3/TRBV12-4 | TGTGCCAGCAGTCCGAGCTTGGGCAGCTCCTACGAGCAGTACTTC | CASSPSLGSSYEQYF
TRBJ2-7 | few | TRBD1 | TRBV12-3/TRBV12-4 | TGTGCCAGCAGTCTGGACAGGGGGCGCGACGAGCAGTACTTC | CASSLDRGRDEQYF
TRBJ2-5 | NA | NA | TRBV15 | TGTGCCACCAGCAGAGATCTTAAGTTAGAGACCCAGTACTTC | CATSRDLKLETQYF
TRBJ2-3 | NA | NA | TRBV30 | TGTGCCTGGAGTATACTGGCTTCTAGCACAGATACGCAGTATTTT | CAWSILASSTDTQYF
TRBJ1-6 | few | NA | TRBV7-2 | TGTGCCAGCGGTACCGACAGCTCCTATAATTCACCCCTCCACTTT | CASGTDSSYNSPLHF
TRBJ2-3 | NA | TRBD1 | TRBV11-2 | TGTGCCAGCAGCTTAGTTCCGCCCGGGACAGGGACAGATACGCAGTATTTT | CASSLVPPGTGTDTQYF
TRBJ2-1 | few | NA | TRBV3-1 | TGTGCCAGCAGCCTAATAGGGGGTTCGGGAGGGCAGTTCTTC | CASSLIGGSGGQFF
TRBJ1-1 | few | NA | TRBV3-1 | TGTGCCAGCAGCCAAGTTATGGGGCAGGCTTTCTTT | CASSQVMGQAFF
TRBJ1-2 | few | NA | TRBV4-2 | TGTGCCAGCAGCCAAGAATCCGGCAGGGGCTATGGCTACACCTTC | CASSQESGRGYGYTF
TRBJ2-1 | few | NA | TRBV7-6 | TGTGCCAGCAGCCTCCGGAGAGCGAGCTCCTACAATGAGCAGTTCTTC | CASSLRRASSYNEQFF
TRBJ1-2 | few | NA | TRBV20-1 | TGCAGTGCTAGACCAGGGACGAGCGGGCTCTATGGCTACACCTTC | CSARPGTSGLYGYTF
TRBJ2-7 | NA | TRBD2 | TRBV6-1 | TGTGCCAGCCGACGGGAGGTTCGGTACGAGCAGTACTTC | CASRREVRYEQYF
TRBJ2-1 | NA | TRBD2 | TRBV28 | TGTGCCAGCAGTTCCTCCGGGACTAGCGGGAACTACAATGAGCAGTTCTTC | CASSSSGTSGNYNEQFF
TRBJ1-2 | few | TRBD1 | TRBV7-2 | TGTGCCAGCAGCTTAGCGTCCGGGACAGGCGGCGGCTACACCTTC | CASSLASGTGGGYTF
TRBJ2-7 | few | TRBD2 | TRBV4-2 | TGTGCCAGCAGCCCATCCTTAGCGGGAGGGTCCTACGAGCAGTACTTC | CASSPSLAGGSYEQYF
TRBJ1-2 | NA | NA | TRBV2 | TGTGCCACCAGAGGGGTCTGGGGTGGCTACACCTTC | CATRGVWGGYTF
TRBJ2-1 | NA | NA | TRBV20-1 | TGCAGTGCTAGAAGGAACACCAACAATGAGCAGTTCTTC | CSARRNTNNEQFF
TRBJ1-1 | NA | NA | TRBV12-3/TRBV12-4 | TGTACTAGTAGGAACACTGAAGCTTTCTTT | CTSRNTEAFF
TRBJ1-2 | NA | NA | TRBV29-1 | TGCAGCGCCCTCGGGGTCTTGGGGAGCTATGGCTACACCTTC | CSALGVLGSYGYTF
TRBJ2-7 | NA | TRBD1 | TRBV7-2 | TGTGCCAGCAGCGGAGGACAGGGGATATCCGAGCAGTACTTC | CASSGGQGISEQYF
TRBJ2-1 | few | TRBD2 | TRBV6-5 | TGTGCCAGCAGTTACTCGGAGCGGGAGCGGGATGAGCAGTTCTTC | CASSYSERERDEQFF
TRBJ1-2 | NA | NA | TRBV6-5 | TGTGCCAGCAGTTATCGACCAGGGACTAACTATGGCTACACCTTC | CASSYRPGTNYGYTF
TRBJ2-7 | NA | NA | TRBV6-5 | TGTGCCAGCAGTTACTCGAGCCCACACCGGGTTAATGCCTACGAGCAGTACTTC | CASSYSSPHRVNAYEQYF
TRBJ1-1 | many | NA | TRBV6-2/TRBV6-3 | TGTGCCAGCAGGCAGGGGACTGAAGCTTTCTTT | CASRQGTEAFF
TRBJ1-2 | NA | NA | TRBV28 | TGTGCCAGCCTCGTTAACTATGGCTACACCTTC | CASLVNYGYTF
TRBJ2-2 | NA | TRBD1 | TRBV7-2 | TGTGCCAGCAGCTTCGACAGGGGTTACACCGGGGAGCTGTTTTTT | CASSFDRGYTGELFF
TRBJ2-2 | NA | NA | TRBV7-9 | TGTGCCAGCAGCTTCGCGGAGTCGTGGGGGGAGCTGTTTTTT | CASSFAESWGELFF
TRBJ2-5 | NA | NA | TRBV29-1 | TGCAGCTCGGCCGGGGGCCAGGGATTCCAAGAGACCCAGTACTTC | CSSAGGQGFQETQYF
TRBJ2-7 | once | TRBD2 | TRBV20-1 | TGCAGCCCCCGGCTAGCGGGCTCAGCCTACGAGCAGTACTTC | CSPRLAGSAYEQYF
TRBJ2-3 | NA | NA | TRBV7-2 | TGTGCCAGCAGCTTAGTGCTAGTTCCGTATACGCAGTATTTT | CASSLVLVPYTQYF
TRBJ2-7 | NA | NA | TRBV12-3/TRBV12-4 | TGTGCCAGCAGTTTTTTGACCTACGAGCAGTACTTC | CASSFLTYEQYF
TRBJ2-5 | NA | TRBD1 | TRBV20-1 | TGCAGTGCTAACAGGGGACAGACCCAAGAGACCCAGTACTTC | CSANRGQTQETQYF
TRBJ2-1 | once | TRBD1 | TRBV18 | TGTGCCAGCTCACCGGACAGGGTTGGAAATGAGCAGTTCTTC | CASSPDRVGNEQFF